A single sample is the source of the 14 T cell receptor beta chains below, sequenced in a study of T cells in Graves' hyperthyroidism and ophthalmopathy. TCR beta CDR3 regions were amplified from RNA transcripts. First-round RT-PCR of the TCR CDR3 relied on the HTBI primer set. TCRdb used MiXCR to reprocess the multiplex PCR reads, holding one entry per CDR3 protein. The table has around 520,000 distinct CDR3 sequences, over 13% seen once; the top ten hold about 17%. The sequencing sample was made of blood. The receptor source for this set is a young woman with Graves' hyperthyroidism.

This clonotype was seen repeatedly, ten times or more. The rearrangement joins TRBV5-1 to TRBJ2-7; tentatively, D is TRBD1 or TRBD2 (5 bases each). The V and J ends lost 2 bases and 5 bases respectively, with 8 bases between them. CDR1 is SGHRS and CDR2 is YFSETQ in the germline V gene. The CDR3 is 12 amino acids. For the CDR3, the DNA is TGCGCCAGCAGCTTTTTGGGGGACGAGCAGTACTTC. This sequence encodes CASSFLGDEQYF.

The chain uses TRBV28 and TRBJ1-1; D uncertain. V was pared by 7 bases and J by 4 bases, with 16 bases between. Germline loops: CDR1 MDHEN, CDR2 SYDVKM. The CDR3 is 14 residues long. The CDR3 spells CASTPLEGGTEAFF. The CDR3 DNA follows: TGTGCCAGCACCCCCCTGGAGGGAGGCACTGAAGCTTTCTTT.

This clonotype was recorded many times. This chain links TRBV6-1 with TRBJ2-7, with D perhaps matching TRBD2 (6 bases). Germline V gene lookup returns CDR1 MNHNS and CDR2 SASEGT. The CDR3 loop spans 13 amino acids. V was cut by 6 bases and J by 4 bases, with 13 bases left in between. CDR3: CASRGGTEYEQYV. The CDR3 DNA reads TGTGCCAGCAGGGGGGGAACAGAATACGAGCAGTACGTC.

This clonotype appeared many times. The V call is TRBV2, the J call TRBJ1-2, with 8 bases that match TRBD1. CDR1 is SNHLY, CDR2 FYNNEI, per germline. The CDR3 covers 13 residues. V trimming: 7 bases; J trimming: 7 bases; junction bases outside the gene matches: 8. CDR3 amino acids: CASTEQGEGGYTF. Here the CDR3 DNA reads TGTGCCAGCACCGAACAGGGGGAAGGTGGCTACACCTTC.

The sample holds many counts of this clonotype. V usage is TRBV12-3 or TRBV12-4 and J usage is TRBJ2-4; TRBD1 matches 10 bases. The CDR3 contains 17 residues. The V gene end was trimmed by 6 bases and the J gene end by 1 base; junction bases not matched to a gene: 9. The DNA of the CDR3 is TGTGCCAGCAGGGGGGACAGGGGATCGGGGGCCAAAAACATTCAGTACTTC. Translated: CASRGDRGSGAKNIQYF.

There are many counts of this clonotype. The genes are TRBV24-1 and TRBJ1-3; TRBD1 is a possible D gene (6 bases). Per the germline V gene, CDR1 is KGHDR and CDR2 is SFDVKD. V shed 6 bases and J shed 0 bases, with 17 bases lying between them. The CDR3 length is 17 residues. For the CDR3, the DNA is TGTGCCACCAGTCCGCCAAGGACAGAGGACTCTGGAAACACCATATATTTT. Translated: CATSPPRTEDSGNTIYF.

The rearrangement uses TRBV29-1 and TRBJ1-1; a weak D match, TRBD1 (5 bases). The V gene's germline CDR1 is SQVTM and CDR2 ANQGSEA. This CDR3 contains 13 residues. Trimming took 5 bases from V and 0 from J, leaving 10 bases between them. The CDR3 nucleotides read TGCAGCGTTCGGGGCCTGATGAACACTGAAGCTTTCTTT. It yields the protein CSVRGLMNTEAFF.

This clonotype was recorded at least ten times. The V gene is TRBV9, the J gene TRBJ1-2, with D maybe TRBD1 (5 bases). The CDR3 contains 13 residues. Trimming removed 3 bases at V and 6 bases at J, with 12 bases between. Germline lookup yields CDR1 SGDLS and CDR2 YYNGEE. The CDR3 sequence is CASSAYETDGYTF. The CDR3 DNA sequence: TGTGCCAGCAGCGCCTACGAGACAGATGGCTACACCTTC.

This clonotype was recorded at least ten times. This chain's CDR3 is CAWSRDGQTVNTEAFF. CDR3 nucleotide sequence: TGTGCCTGGAGTCGGGACGGGCAAACGGTGAACACTGAAGCTTTCTTT. The V gene is TRBV30, the J gene TRBJ1-1; perhaps TRBD1 as D (5 bases). The CDR3 runs to 16 residues. The V and J ends lost 2 bases and 0 bases respectively, with 16 bases between them. CDR1 is GTSNPN and CDR2 is SVGIG in the germline V gene (reference sequence).

This clonotype was observed a few times. A much larger clonotype is one base distant, so this may be a read error. The chain carries TRBV7-3 and TRBJ1-1; D gene uncertain. V was clipped by 4 bases and J by 1 base, with 7 bases between them. The CDR3 has 13 amino acids. In germline, CDR1 is SGHTA, CDR2 FQGTGA. CDR3 sequence: CASSSLKNTEAFF. The CDR3 DNA follows: TGTGCCAGCAGCTCCCTCAAGAACACTGAAGCTTTCTTT.

The genes are TRBV13 and TRBJ2-3; the match to TRBD2 covers 13 bases. The germline CDR1 and CDR2 sequences are PRHDT and FYEKMQ (reference sequence). The V and J ends lost 5 bases and 4 bases, in that order; junction bases with no gene match: 6. The CDR3 spans 16 residues. The CDR3: CASSPPGLAGSDTQYF. DNA of the CDR3: TGTGCCAGCAGCCCACCGGGACTAGCGGGATCAGATACGCAGTATTTT.

V gene TRBV7-2 combines with J gene TRBJ1-4, with a tentative D call TRBD1 (5 bases). Deletions cut 5 bases from V and 7 bases from J, with 17 bases between. The CDR3 totals 15 residues. Looked up from germline, CDR1 is SGHTA and CDR2 is FQGNSA. The CDR3 sequence: CASSPRGGRGEKLFF. For the CDR3, the DNA is TGTGCCAGCAGCCCCCGAGGAGGGAGGGGTGAAAAACTGTTTTTT. Supplemented by reference TRBV7-2 and TRBJ1-4, the full variable domain reads GAGVSQSPSNKVTEKGKDVELRCDPISGHTALYWYRQSLGQGLEFLIYFQGNSAPDKSGLPSDRFSAERTGGSVSTLTIQRTQQEDSAVYLCASSPRGGRGEKLFFGSGTQLSVL.

This clonotype was found a few times. The chain employs TRBV13 and TRBJ2-1, with D uncertain. V lost 3 bases and J lost 15, with 12 bases in between. Germline CDR1 is PRHDT and CDR2 is FYEKMQ (reference sequence). The CDR3 loop spans 11 amino acids. CDR3 region: CASSFGESMFF. The CDR3 nucleotides are TGTGCCAGCAGCTTCGGAGAGTCGATGTTCTTC.

This clonotype was seen at least ten times. J is TRBJ2-4 and V is TRBV6-2 or TRBV6-3; a weak D match, TRBD1 (5 bases). Deletions cut 6 bases from V and 0 bases from J, with 12 bases between. The V gene's germline CDR1 is MNHEY and CDR2 SVGEGT. There are 15 residues in the CDR3. CDR3 bases: TGTGCCAGCAGCAAACAGGAGCTAGCCAAAAACATTCAGTACTTC. It encodes CASSKQELAKNIQYF.